One and the same sample provided the 8 T cell receptor beta chains below, sequenced in a study of metastatic and nonmetastatic thyroid tumors. The entire patient cohort was treatment-naive prior to thyroid surgery. TCRdb reanalyzed the PCR reads via MiXCR. Here the sample spans about 15,000 clones, around 29% being singletons. The specimen sequenced was blood. The receptors shown here come from a female donor with papillary thyroid cancer or a benign thyroid nodule (not recorded which). Some clones in this sample may be carry-over from other donors' samples.

The chain carries TRBV6-5 and TRBJ1-3, with D perhaps matching TRBD1 (6 bases). V dropped 2 bases and J dropped 0 bases, with 11 bases sitting between them. Germline V gene sequence: CDR1 MNHEY, CDR2 SVGAGI. This CDR3 contains 16 residues. This CDR3 is CASSYVGAHSGNTIYF. In DNA form, the CDR3 reads TGTGCCAGCAGTTACGTGGGGGCGCACTCTGGAAACACCATATATTTT.

The rearrangement links TRBV11-2 to TRBJ2-7; D is uncertain. There are 15 residues in the CDR3. Looked up from germline, CDR1 is SGHAT and CDR2 is FQNNGV. Deletions cut 3 bases from V and 0 bases from J, with 12 bases between. CDR3 in DNA: TGTGCCAGCAGCTTGTTTCCAGGAAACTCCTACGAGCAGTACTTC. Protein sequence: CASSLFPGNSYEQYF.

Only a few counts were recorded for this clone. The chain joins TRBV6-1 to TRBJ2-7; the D gene is possibly TRBD2 (5 bases). In germline, CDR1 is MNHNS, CDR2 SASEGT. V shed 7 bases and J shed 5 bases, with 21 bases lying between them. The length of the CDR3 is 15 residues. The CDR3 nucleotides are TGTGCCAGCATCCGGGATGCGCCGGGTGGCAACGAGCAGTACTTC. Protein product: CASIRDAPGGNEQYF.

This clone came up a few times. At one end, the junction sequence differs from germline, possibly due to a read error. Other DNA sequences in the same sample also yield this CDR3. This chain links TRBV6-1 with TRBJ2-5, with D unresolved. Germline CDR1 is MNHNS and CDR2 is SASEGT. The CDR3 extends over 15 amino acids. The CDR3 coding sequence is TGTGCAAGCAGCTTTGGTCGGCAATCCCAAGAGACCCAGTACTTC. Amino acid sequence: CASSFGRQSQETQYF.

The chain is built from TRBV29-1 and TRBJ2-1; TRBD1 agrees at 9 bases. The germline CDR1 and CDR2 sequences are SQVTM and ANQGSEA. The J segment lost 5 bases and the V segment lost 7 bases, leaving 9 bases of the junction unmatched. CDR3 size: 14 residues. Written as DNA, the CDR3 is TGCAGCGCTGATGACAGGGGGGCAAACAATGAGCAGTTCTTC. Amino acid sequence: CSADDRGANNEQFF.

The table lists this clone with a count of one. The V gene is TRBV6-1, the J gene TRBJ2-1; D is undetermined. Per the germline V gene, CDR1 is MNHNS and CDR2 is SASEGT. V was cut by 4 bases and J by 4 bases, with 14 bases left in between. The CDR3 is 15 residues long. The CDR3 sequence: CASSGARVRYNEQFF. The CDR3 bases are TGTGCCAGCAGTGGGGCGCGAGTGAGGTACAATGAGCAGTTCTTC.

By share, this clone counts as medium-sized. The chain employs TRBV5-1 and TRBJ1-1, with unresolved D. V was clipped by 2 bases and J by 0 bases, with 11 bases between them. Germline assignment: CDR1 SGHRS and CDR2 YFSETQ. The CDR3 spans 15 residues. The CDR3 coding sequence is TGCGCCAGCAGCTTCCTACCGGATATGAACACTGAAGCTTTCTTT. Encoded protein: CASSFLPDMNTEAFF.

This clone was observed at least ten times. The chain joins TRBV5-1 to TRBJ1-1, with 8 bases identical to TRBD1. The CDR3 length is 13 residues. Germline values: CDR1 SGHRS, CDR2 YFSETQ. The V segment lost 7 bases and the J segment 4 bases; nucleotides outside the gene matches: 6. CDR3 in amino acids: CASGRTGGTEAFF. The DNA for the CDR3 is TGCGCCAGCGGACGTACAGGGGGCACTGAAGCTTTCTTT. The whole variable domain, filled in from reference TRBV5-1 and TRBJ1-1, reads KAGVTQTPRYLIKTRGQQVTLSCSPISGHRSVSWYQQTPGQGLQFLFEYFSETQRNKGNFPGRFSGRQFSNSRSEMNVSTLELGDSALYLCASGRTGGTEAFFGQGTRLTVV.